Listed here is a single T cell receptor beta chain. This sample was taken from a study of blood T cell repertoires in COVID-19. Study background: Samples representing acute and convalescent COVID-19 were sourced from the United States, Italy and Spain. From T cells, B-cell-depleted T cells, or PBMCs came the material, which was cDNA or gDNA.

This CDR3 has 17 residues. The junction had 10 bases not matched to a gene; V was cut back by 6 bases and J by 7 bases. Germline-derived CDR1 and CDR2 are LNHDA and SQIVND (reference sequence). Generated by immunoSEQ multiplex PCR, the TCRdb table keeps only in-frame clones and is missing some. Of 200,000 to 300,000 clones in the sample, about 85% are singletons; the top ten hold 4% to 4.5%. This clonotype was sampled from a man in his sixties with acute or convalescent COVID-19. The sample comprised peripheral blood. The chain links TRBV19 to TRBJ2-2, with 14 positions matching TRBD2. CDR3 in amino acids: CASSRGLAGVKGGELFF. The CDR3 DNA reads TGTGCCAGTAGCAGGGGACTAGCGGGAGTTAAGGGCGGGGAGCTGTTTTTT.